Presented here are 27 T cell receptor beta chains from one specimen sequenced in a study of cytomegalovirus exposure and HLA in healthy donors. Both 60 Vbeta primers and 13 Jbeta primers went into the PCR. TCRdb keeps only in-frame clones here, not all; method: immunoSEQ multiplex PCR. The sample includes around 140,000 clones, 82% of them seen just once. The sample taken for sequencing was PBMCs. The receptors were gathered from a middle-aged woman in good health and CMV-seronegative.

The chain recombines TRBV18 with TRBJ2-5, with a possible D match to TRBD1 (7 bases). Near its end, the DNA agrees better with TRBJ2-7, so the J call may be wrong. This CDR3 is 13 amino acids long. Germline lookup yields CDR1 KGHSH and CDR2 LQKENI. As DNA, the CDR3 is TGTGCCAGCGGAGGGGACAGTTCCTACGAGCAGTACTTC. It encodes CASGGDSSYEQYF.

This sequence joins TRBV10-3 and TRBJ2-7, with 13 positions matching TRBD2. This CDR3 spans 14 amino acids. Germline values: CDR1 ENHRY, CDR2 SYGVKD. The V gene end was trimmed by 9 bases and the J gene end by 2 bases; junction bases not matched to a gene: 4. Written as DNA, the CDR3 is TGTGCCATAACCGGGACTAGCGGGACCTACGAGCAGTACTTC. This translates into CAITGTSGTYEQYF.

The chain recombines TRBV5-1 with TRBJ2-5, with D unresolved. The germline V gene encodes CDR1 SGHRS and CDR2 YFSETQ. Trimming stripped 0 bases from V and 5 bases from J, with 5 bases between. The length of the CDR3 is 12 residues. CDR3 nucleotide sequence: TGCGCCAGCAGCTTGGCCGCGGAGACCCAGTACTTC. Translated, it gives CASSLAAETQYF.

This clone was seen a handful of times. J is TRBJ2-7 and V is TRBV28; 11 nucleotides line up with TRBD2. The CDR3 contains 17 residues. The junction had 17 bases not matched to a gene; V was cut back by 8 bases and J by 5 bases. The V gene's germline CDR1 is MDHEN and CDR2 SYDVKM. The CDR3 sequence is CASARLAGGPPDHEQYF. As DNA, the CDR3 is TGTGCCAGCGCCAGGTTAGCGGGAGGGCCCCCGGACCACGAGCAGTACTTC.

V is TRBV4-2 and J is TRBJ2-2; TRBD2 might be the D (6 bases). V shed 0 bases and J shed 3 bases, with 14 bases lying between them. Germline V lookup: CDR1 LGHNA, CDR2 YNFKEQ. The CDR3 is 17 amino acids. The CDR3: CASSQDGREKDTGELFF. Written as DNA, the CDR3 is TGTGCCAGCAGCCAAGATGGACGGGAGAAAGACACCGGGGAGCTGTTTTTT.

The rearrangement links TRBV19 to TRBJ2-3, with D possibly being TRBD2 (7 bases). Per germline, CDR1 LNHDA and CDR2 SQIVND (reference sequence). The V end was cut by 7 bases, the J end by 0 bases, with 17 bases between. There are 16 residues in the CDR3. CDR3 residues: CASNIMGGPSTDTQYF. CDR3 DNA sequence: TGTGCCAGTAACATCATGGGGGGGCCAAGCACAGATACGCAGTATTTT.

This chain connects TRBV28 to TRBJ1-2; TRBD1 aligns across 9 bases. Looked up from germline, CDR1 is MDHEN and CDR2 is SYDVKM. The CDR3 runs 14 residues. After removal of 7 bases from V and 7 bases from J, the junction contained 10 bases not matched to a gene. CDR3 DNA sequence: TGTGCCAGCACGGGACAGGGAGGTCGTATTGGCTACACCTTC. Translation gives CASTGQGGRIGYTF.

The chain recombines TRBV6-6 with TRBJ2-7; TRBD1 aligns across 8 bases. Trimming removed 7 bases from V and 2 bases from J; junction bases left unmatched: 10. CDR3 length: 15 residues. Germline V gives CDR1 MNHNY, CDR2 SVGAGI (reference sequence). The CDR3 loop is CASTFNIQGAYEQYF. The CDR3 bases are TGTGCCAGCACCTTTAATATACAGGGGGCCTACGAGCAGTACTTC.

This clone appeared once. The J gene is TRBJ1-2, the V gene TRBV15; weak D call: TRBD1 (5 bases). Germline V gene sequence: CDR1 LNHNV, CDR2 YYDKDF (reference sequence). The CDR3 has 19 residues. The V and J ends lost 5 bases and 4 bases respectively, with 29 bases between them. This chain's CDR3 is CATSADLFRDSDIGYGYTF. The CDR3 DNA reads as TGTGCCACCAGCGCCGACCTTTTCCGCGACAGCGATATAGGCTATGGCTACACCTTC.

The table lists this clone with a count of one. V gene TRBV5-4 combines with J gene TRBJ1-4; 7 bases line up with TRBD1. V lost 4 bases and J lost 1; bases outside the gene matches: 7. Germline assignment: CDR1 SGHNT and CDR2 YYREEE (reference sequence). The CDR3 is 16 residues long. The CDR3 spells CASSRAGTVTNEKLFF. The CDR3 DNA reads TGTGCCAGCAGCCGAGCAGGGACAGTAACTAATGAAAAACTGTTTTTT.

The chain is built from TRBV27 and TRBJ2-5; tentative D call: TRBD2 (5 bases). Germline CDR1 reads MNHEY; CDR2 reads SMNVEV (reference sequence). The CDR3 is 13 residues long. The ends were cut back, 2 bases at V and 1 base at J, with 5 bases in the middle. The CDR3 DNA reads TGTGCCAGCAGTTTAGGGAGCCAAGAGACCCAGTACTTC. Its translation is CASSLGSQETQYF.

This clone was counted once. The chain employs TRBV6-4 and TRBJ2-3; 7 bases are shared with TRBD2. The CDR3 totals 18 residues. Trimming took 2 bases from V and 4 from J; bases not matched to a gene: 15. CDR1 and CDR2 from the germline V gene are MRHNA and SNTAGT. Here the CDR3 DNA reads TGTGCCAGCAGTGACGCCCGGTGGGAGCGGGACCCCTCAGATACGCAGTATTTT. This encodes CASSDARWERDPSDTQYF.

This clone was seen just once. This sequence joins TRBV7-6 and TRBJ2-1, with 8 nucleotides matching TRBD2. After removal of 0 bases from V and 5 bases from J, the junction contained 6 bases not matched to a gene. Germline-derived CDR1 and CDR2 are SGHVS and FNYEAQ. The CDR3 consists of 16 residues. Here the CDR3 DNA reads TGTGCCAGCAGCTTAGCAGGCGGGAGGATCGACAATGAGCAGTTCTTC. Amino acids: CASSLAGGRIDNEQFF.

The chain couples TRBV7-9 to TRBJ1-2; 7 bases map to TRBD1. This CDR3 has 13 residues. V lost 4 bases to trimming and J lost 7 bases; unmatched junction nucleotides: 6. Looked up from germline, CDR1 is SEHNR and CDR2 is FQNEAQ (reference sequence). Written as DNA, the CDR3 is TGTGCCAGCAGCTCGACAGGGCTGGGTGGCTACACCTTC. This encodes CASSSTGLGGYTF.

The DNA for the CDR3 is TGTGCCAGCAGGAAAATTAGCGCTGGCTACACCTTC. Encoded protein: CASRKISAGYTF. This chain links TRBV6-5 with TRBJ1-2; the D is unclear. V was cut by 6 bases and J by 7 bases, with 12 bases left in between. This CDR3 spans 12 amino acids. Germline CDR1 and CDR2: MNHEY and SVGAGI.

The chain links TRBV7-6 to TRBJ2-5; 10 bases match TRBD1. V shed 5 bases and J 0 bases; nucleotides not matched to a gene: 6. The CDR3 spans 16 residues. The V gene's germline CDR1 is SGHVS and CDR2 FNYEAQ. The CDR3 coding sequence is TGTGCCAGCAGCGCCCGGGACAGGGGCTACCAAGAGACCCAGTACTTC. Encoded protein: CASSARDRGYQETQYF.

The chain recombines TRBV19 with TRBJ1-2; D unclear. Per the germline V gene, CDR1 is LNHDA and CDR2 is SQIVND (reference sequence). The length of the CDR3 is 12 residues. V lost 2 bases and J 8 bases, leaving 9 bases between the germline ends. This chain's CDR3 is CASSIKEGGYTF. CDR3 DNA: TGTGCCAGTAGTATAAAGGAGGGAGGCTACACCTTC. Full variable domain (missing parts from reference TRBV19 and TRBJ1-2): DGGITQSPKYLFRKEGQNVTLSCEQNLNHDAMYWYRQDPGQGLRLIYYSQIVNDFQKGDIAEGYSVSREKKESFPLTVTSAQKNPTAFYLCASSIKEGGYTFGSGTRLTVV.

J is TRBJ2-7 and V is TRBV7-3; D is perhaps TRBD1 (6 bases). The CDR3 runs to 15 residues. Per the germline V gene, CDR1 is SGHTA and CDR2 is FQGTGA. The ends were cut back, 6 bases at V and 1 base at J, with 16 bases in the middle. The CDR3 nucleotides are TGTGCCAGCAGGACCCCAGGGGAAGTTTCCTACGAGCAGTACTTC. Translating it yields CASRTPGEVSYEQYF.

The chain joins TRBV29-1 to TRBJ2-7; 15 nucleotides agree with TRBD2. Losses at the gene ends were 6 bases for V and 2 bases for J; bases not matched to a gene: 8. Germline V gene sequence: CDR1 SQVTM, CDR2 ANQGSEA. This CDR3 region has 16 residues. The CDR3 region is CSVAGTSGRPTYEQYF. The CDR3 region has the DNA TGCAGCGTCGCCGGGACTAGCGGGAGGCCTACCTACGAGCAGTACTTC.

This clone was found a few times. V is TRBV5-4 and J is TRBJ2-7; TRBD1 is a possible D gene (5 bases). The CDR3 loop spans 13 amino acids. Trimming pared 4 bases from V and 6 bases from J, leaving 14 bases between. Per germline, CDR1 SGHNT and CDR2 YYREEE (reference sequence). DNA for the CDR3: TGTGCCAGCAGCCCGTGGCAGGGCAGCGAGCAGTACTTC. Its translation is CASSPWQGSEQYF.

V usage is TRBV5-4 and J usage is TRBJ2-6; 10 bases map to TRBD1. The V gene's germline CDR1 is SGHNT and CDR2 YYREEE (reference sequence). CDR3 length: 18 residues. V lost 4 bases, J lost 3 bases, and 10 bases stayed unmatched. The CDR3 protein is CASSGTGTGVFGANVLTF. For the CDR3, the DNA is TGTGCCAGCAGCGGCACCGGGACAGGGGTCTTTGGGGCCAACGTCCTGACTTTC.

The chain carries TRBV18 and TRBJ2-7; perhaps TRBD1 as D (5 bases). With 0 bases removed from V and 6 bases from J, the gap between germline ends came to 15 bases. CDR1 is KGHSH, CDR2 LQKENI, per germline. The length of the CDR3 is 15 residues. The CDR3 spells CASSPPSQGWGEQYF. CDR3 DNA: TGTGCCAGCTCACCACCGAGTCAGGGCTGGGGCGAGCAGTACTTC. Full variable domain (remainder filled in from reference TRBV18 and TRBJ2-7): NAGVMQNPRHLVRRRGQEARLRCSPMKGHSHVYWYRQLPEEGLKFMVYLQKENIIDESGMPKERFSAEFPKEGPSILRIQQVVRGDSAAYFCASSPPSQGWGEQYFGPGTRLTVT.

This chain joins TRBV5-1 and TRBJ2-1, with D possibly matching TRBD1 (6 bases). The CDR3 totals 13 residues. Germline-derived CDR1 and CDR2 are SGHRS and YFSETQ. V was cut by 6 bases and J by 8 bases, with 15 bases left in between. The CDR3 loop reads CASNPQGQDEQFF. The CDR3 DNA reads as TGCGCCAGCAACCCCCAGGGGCAGGATGAGCAGTTCTTC.

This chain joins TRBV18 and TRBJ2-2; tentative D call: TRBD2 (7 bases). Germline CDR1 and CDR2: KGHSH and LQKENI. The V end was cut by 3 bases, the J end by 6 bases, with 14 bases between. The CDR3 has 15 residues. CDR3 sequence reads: CASSPGGTYAGELFF. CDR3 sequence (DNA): TGTGCCAGCTCACCGGGGGGGACATACGCCGGGGAGCTGTTTTTT.

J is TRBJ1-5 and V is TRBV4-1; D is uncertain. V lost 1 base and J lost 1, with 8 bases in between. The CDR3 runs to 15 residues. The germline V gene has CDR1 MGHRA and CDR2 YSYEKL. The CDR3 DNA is TGCGCCAGCAGCCAAGTCGGGAGAAGCAATCAGCCCCAGCATTTT. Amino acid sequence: CASSQVGRSNQPQHF.

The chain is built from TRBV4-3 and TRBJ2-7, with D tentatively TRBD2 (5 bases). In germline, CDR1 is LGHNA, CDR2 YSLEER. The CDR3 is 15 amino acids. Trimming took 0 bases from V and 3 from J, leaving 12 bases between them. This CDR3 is CASSQELGSGYEQYF. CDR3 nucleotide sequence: TGCGCCAGCAGCCAAGAACTAGGTTCGGGCTACGAGCAGTACTTC.

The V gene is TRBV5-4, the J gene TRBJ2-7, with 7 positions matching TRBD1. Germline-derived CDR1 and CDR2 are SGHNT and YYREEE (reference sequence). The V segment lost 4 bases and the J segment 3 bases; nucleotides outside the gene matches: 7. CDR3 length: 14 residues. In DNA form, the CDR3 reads TGTGCCAGCAGCCCTCGACAGGGTTTCTACGAGCAGTACTTC. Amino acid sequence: CASSPRQGFYEQYF.